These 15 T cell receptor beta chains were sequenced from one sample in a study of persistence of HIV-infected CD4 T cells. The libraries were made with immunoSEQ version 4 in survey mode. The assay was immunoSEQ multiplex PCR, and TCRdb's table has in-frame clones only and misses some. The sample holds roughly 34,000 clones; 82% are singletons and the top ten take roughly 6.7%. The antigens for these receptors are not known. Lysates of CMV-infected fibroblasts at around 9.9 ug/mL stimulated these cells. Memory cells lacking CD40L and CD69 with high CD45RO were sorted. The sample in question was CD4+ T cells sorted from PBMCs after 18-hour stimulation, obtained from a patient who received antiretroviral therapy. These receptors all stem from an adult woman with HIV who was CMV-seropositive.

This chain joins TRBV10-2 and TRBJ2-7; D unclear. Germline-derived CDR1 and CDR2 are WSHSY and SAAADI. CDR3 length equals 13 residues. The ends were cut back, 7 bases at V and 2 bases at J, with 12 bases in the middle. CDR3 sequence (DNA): TGCGCCAGCACCCCCCAAACCCCCTACGAGCAGTACTTC. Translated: CASTPQTPYEQYF.

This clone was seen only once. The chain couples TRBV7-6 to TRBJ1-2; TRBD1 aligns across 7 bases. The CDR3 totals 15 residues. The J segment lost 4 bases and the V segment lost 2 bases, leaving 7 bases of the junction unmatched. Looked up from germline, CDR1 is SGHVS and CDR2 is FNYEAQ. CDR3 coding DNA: TGTGCCAGCAGCTTACAGGGGGGTGAAGCCTATGGCTACACCTTC. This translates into CASSLQGGEAYGYTF.

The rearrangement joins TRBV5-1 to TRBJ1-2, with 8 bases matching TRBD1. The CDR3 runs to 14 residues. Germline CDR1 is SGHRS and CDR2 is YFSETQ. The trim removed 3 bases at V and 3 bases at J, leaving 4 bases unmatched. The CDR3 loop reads CASSSIQGDYGYTF. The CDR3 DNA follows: TGCGCCAGCAGCTCAATACAGGGGGACTATGGCTACACCTTC.

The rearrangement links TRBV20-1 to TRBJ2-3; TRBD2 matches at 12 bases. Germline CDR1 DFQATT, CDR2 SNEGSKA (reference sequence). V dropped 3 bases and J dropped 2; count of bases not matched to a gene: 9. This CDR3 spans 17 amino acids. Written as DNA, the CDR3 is TGCAGTGCTAGTATTGTGGGACTAGCGGGCGTCACAGATACGCAGTATTTT. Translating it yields CSASIVGLAGVTDTQYF.

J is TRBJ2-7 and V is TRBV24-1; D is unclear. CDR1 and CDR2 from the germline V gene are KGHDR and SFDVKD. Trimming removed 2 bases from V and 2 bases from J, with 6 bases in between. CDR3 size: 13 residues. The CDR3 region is CATSDSVAYEQYF. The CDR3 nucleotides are TGTGCCACCAGTGATTCCGTGGCCTACGAGCAGTACTTC.

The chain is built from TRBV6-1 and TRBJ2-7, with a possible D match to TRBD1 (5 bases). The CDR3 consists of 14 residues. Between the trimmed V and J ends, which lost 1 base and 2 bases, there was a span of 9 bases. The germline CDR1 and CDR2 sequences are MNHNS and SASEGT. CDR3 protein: CASSEDRPPYEQYF. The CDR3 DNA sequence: TGTGCCAGCAGTGAAGACAGGCCACCCTACGAGCAGTACTTC.

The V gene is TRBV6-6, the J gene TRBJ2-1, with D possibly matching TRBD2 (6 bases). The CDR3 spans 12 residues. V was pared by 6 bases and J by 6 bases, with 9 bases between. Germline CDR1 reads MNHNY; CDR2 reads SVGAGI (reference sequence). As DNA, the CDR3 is TGTGCCAGCAGCCTGGGACTCAATGAGCAGTTCTTC. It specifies CASSLGLNEQFF.

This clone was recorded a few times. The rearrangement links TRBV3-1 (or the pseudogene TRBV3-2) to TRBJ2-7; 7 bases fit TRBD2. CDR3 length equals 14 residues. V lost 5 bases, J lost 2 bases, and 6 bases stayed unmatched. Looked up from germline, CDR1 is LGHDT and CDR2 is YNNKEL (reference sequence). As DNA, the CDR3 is TGTGCCAGCAGCTCTACGACTAGCACCTACGAGCAGTACTTC. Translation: CASSSTTSTYEQYF.

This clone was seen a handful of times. The CDR3 is CASSRGQGAHTQYF. CDR3 nucleotide sequence: TGTGCCAGTAGTAGGGGACAGGGGGCGCATACGCAGTATTTT. The chain is built from TRBV19 and TRBJ2-3; the match to TRBD1 covers 12 bases. V gave up 4 bases and J gave up 7 bases; unmatched junction bases: 3. CDR1 is LNHDA and CDR2 is SQIVND in the germline V gene (reference sequence). The CDR3 extends over 14 amino acids.

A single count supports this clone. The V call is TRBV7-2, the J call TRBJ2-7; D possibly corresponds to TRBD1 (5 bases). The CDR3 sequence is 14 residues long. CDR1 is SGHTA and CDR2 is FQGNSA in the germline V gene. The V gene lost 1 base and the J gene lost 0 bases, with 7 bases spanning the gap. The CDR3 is CASSLGTLSYEQYF. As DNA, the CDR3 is TGTGCCAGCAGCTTAGGGACACTCTCCTACGAGCAGTACTTC.

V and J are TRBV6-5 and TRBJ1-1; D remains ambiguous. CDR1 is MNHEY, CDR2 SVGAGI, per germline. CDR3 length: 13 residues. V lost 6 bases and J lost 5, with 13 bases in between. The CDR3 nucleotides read TGTGCCAGCAGCTATAAACCGGAGACTGAAGCTTTCTTT. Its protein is CASSYKPETEAFF.

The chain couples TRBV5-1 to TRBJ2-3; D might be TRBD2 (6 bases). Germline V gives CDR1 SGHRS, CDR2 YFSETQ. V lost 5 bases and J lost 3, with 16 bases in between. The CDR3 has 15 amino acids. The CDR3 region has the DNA TGCGCCAGCAGACAGGACGGGGAGGCGACAGATACGCAGTATTTT. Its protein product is CASRQDGEATDTQYF. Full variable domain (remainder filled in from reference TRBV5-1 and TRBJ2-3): KAGVTQTPRYLIKTRGQQVTLSCSPISGHRSVSWYQQTPGQGLQFLFEYFSETQRNKGNFPGRFSGRQFSNSRSEMNVSTLELGDSALYLCASRQDGEATDTQYFGPGTRLTVL.

CDR3 sequence: CASSWGQSYNSPLHF. As DNA, the CDR3 is TGTGCCAGCAGTTGGGGACAGAGCTATAATTCACCCCTCCACTTT. J is TRBJ1-6 and V is TRBV5-4, with TRBD1 matching over 7 bases. There are 15 residues in the CDR3. Germline V gene lookup returns CDR1 SGHNT and CDR2 YYREEE (reference sequence). The V and J ends lost 5 bases and 3 bases, in that order; junction bases with no gene match: 5.

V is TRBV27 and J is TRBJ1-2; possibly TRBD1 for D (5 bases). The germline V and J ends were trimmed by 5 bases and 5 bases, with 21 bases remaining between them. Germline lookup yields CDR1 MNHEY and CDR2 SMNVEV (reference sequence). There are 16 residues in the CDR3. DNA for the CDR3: TGTGCCAGCAGTGGCTTGACCGCCGGCAGGGTATATGGCTACACCTTC. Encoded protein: CASSGLTAGRVYGYTF.

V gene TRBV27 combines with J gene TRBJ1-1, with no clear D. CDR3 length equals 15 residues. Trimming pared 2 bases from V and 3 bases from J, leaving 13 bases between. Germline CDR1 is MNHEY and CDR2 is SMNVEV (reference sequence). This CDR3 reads CASSLSGLVDTEAFF. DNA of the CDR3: TGTGCCAGCAGTTTAAGCGGGCTAGTAGACACTGAAGCTTTCTTT.